The rows below give T cell receptor beta chains drawn from one sample of a study of neurological immune-mediated disorders. MiXCR, applied by TCRdb to the 5' RACE reads, yields one record per CDR3 protein. The repertoire includes about 27,000 distinct CDR3 sequences, roughly 21% of them detected once, and around 16% sits in the top ten. Sample: PBMCs. The origin of the receptors is a woman aged 55-69 years in good health. Each CDR3 is given with its conserved first and last residue. Each record gives: D gene, J gene, V gene, clone size, CDR3 protein, CDR3 DNA. The D gene is left open where the match is weak. For some rows the clone size is stated as once, few or many, or as a class when expanded; others skip it.

D gene: TRBD2; J gene: TRBJ2-3; V gene: TRBV6-5; clone size: few; CDR3 protein: CASSIAGANTDTQYF; CDR3 DNA: TGTGCCAGCAGTATAGCGGGGGCTAACACAGATACGCAGTATTTT
D gene: TRBD1; J gene: TRBJ1-1; V gene: TRBV5-1; clone size: many; CDR3 protein: CASSPLGGQDLEAFF; CDR3 DNA: TGCGCCAGCAGCCCTTTGGGGGGACAGGACCTTGAAGCTTTCTTT
D gene: TRBD1; J gene: TRBJ2-3; V gene: TRBV7-2; clone size: many; CDR3 protein: CASSLADRRADTQYF; CDR3 DNA: TGTGCCAGCAGCTTAGCGGACAGGCGGGCAGATACGCAGTATTTT
D gene: .; J gene: TRBJ1-2; V gene: TRBV7-8; clone size: .; CDR3 protein: CASAAFNYGYTF; CDR3 DNA: TGTGCCTCCGCGGCGTTTAACTATGGCTACACCTTC
D gene: TRBD2; J gene: TRBJ2-2; V gene: TRBV7-2; clone size: medium-sized; CDR3 protein: CATTWSGGMSGELFF; CDR3 DNA: TGTGCCACCACTTGGAGCGGGGGGATGTCCGGGGAGCTGTTTTTT
D gene: TRBD2; J gene: TRBJ2-7; V gene: TRBV20-1; clone size: many; CDR3 protein: CSAPGLAGGPMEQYF; CDR3 DNA: TGCAGTGCGCCGGGACTAGCGGGGGGCCCTATGGAGCAGTACTTC
D gene: TRBD2; J gene: TRBJ2-1; V gene: TRBV5-1; clone size: many; CDR3 protein: CASSLGLADYNEQFF; CDR3 DNA: TGCGCCAGCAGCTTGGGGCTAGCGGACTACAATGAGCAGTTCTTC
D gene: .; J gene: TRBJ1-1; V gene: TRBV5-1; clone size: many; CDR3 protein: CASSLLAGTEAFF; CDR3 DNA: TGCGCCAGCAGCTTGCTTGCGGGAACTGAAGCTTTCTTT
D gene: TRBD2; J gene: TRBJ2-1; V gene: TRBV5-1; clone size: many; CDR3 protein: CASSFGGSYNEQFF; CDR3 DNA: TGCGCCAGCAGCTTCGGGGGGTCCTACAATGAGCAGTTCTTC
D gene: TRBD1; J gene: TRBJ1-2; V gene: TRBV7-2; clone size: many; CDR3 protein: CASNPGQGALGYTF; CDR3 DNA: TGTGCCAGCAACCCCGGACAGGGGGCGCTTGGCTACACCTTC
D gene: .; J gene: TRBJ2-6; V gene: TRBV2; clone size: many; CDR3 protein: CASRSLGGSGANVLTF; CDR3 DNA: TGTGCCAGCAGATCCCTAGGGGGCTCTGGGGCCAACGTCCTGACTTTC
D gene: TRBD2; J gene: TRBJ2-1; V gene: TRBV20-1; clone size: many; CDR3 protein: CSASSGGPPYNEQFF; CDR3 DNA: TGCAGTGCGAGTAGCGGGGGGCCTCCCTACAATGAGCAGTTCTTC
D gene: TRBD2; J gene: TRBJ2-7; V gene: TRBV5-1; clone size: many; CDR3 protein: CASSPRSGTSGIYEQYF; CDR3 DNA: TGCGCCAGCAGTCCCCGTTCCGGGACTAGCGGGATCTACGAGCAGTACTTC
D gene: .; J gene: TRBJ1-1; V gene: TRBV10-3; clone size: .; CDR3 protein: CAISRKSETEAFF; CDR3 DNA: TGTGCCATCAGTCGGAAAAGCGAAACTGAAGCTTTCTTT
D gene: .; J gene: TRBJ2-7; V gene: TRBV5-6; clone size: many; CDR3 protein: CASSLWGTYEQYF; CDR3 DNA: TGTGCCAGCAGCTTGTGGGGGACCTACGAGCAGTACTTC
D gene: TRBD2; J gene: TRBJ2-3; V gene: TRBV6-2/TRBV6-3; clone size: many; CDR3 protein: CASSYEAGGSDTQYF; CDR3 DNA: TGTGCCAGCAGTTACGAAGCGGGGGGCTCAGATACGCAGTATTTT
D gene: TRBD2; J gene: TRBJ2-7; V gene: TRBV7-6; clone size: many; CDR3 protein: CASSPGTRGGEQYF; CDR3 DNA: TGTGCCAGCAGTCCCGGGACTAGAGGGGGCGAGCAGTACTTC
D gene: .; J gene: TRBJ2-6; V gene: TRBV5-1; clone size: many; CDR3 protein: CASSLFPGRGITGANVLTF; CDR3 DNA: TGCGCCAGCAGCTTGTTTCCGGGACGGGGGATCACTGGGGCCAACGTCCTGACTTTC
D gene: TRBD2; J gene: TRBJ2-5; V gene: TRBV7-7; clone size: .; CDR3 protein: CASAGISGSYETQYF; CDR3 DNA: TGTGCCAGCGCTGGGATTAGCGGGAGTTACGAGACCCAGTACTTC
D gene: TRBD2; J gene: TRBJ2-5; V gene: TRBV28; clone size: many; CDR3 protein: CASRRLAGEKETQYF; CDR3 DNA: TGTGCCAGCAGGAGACTAGCGGGGGAGAAAGAGACCCAGTACTTC
D gene: TRBD1; J gene: TRBJ1-1; V gene: TRBV10-3; clone size: many; CDR3 protein: CAISDPTGGNEAFF; CDR3 DNA: TGTGCCATCAGTGATCCGACAGGGGGTAATGAAGCTTTCTTT
D gene: .; J gene: TRBJ2-2; V gene: TRBV5-1; clone size: many; CDR3 protein: CASSLVQGRTGELFF; CDR3 DNA: TGCGCCAGCAGCTTGGTTCAGGGGCGCACCGGGGAGCTGTTTTTT
D gene: .; J gene: TRBJ2-7; V gene: TRBV20-1; clone size: .; CDR3 protein: CSARWQGFPYEQYF; CDR3 DNA: TGCAGTGCTAGATGGCAGGGTTTCCCCTACGAGCAGTACTTC
D gene: .; J gene: TRBJ1-2; V gene: TRBV29-1; clone size: many; CDR3 protein: CSVESGGYGYTF; CDR3 DNA: TGCAGCGTTGAATCTGGGGGGTATGGCTACACCTTC
D gene: .; J gene: TRBJ2-7; V gene: TRBV6-6; clone size: many; CDR3 protein: CASSYRTGKYEQYF; CDR3 DNA: TGTGCCAGCAGTTACAGAACCGGGAAGTACGAGCAGTACTTC
D gene: .; J gene: TRBJ1-1; V gene: TRBV19; clone size: many; CDR3 protein: CASSIQGTRNTEAFF; CDR3 DNA: TGTGCCAGTAGTATCCAAGGGACCCGCAACACTGAAGCTTTCTTT
D gene: .; J gene: TRBJ1-4; V gene: TRBV7-2; clone size: many; CDR3 protein: CASSPYRVVGEKLFF; CDR3 DNA: TGTGCCAGCAGCCCCTACAGGGTAGTAGGCGAAAAACTGTTTTTT